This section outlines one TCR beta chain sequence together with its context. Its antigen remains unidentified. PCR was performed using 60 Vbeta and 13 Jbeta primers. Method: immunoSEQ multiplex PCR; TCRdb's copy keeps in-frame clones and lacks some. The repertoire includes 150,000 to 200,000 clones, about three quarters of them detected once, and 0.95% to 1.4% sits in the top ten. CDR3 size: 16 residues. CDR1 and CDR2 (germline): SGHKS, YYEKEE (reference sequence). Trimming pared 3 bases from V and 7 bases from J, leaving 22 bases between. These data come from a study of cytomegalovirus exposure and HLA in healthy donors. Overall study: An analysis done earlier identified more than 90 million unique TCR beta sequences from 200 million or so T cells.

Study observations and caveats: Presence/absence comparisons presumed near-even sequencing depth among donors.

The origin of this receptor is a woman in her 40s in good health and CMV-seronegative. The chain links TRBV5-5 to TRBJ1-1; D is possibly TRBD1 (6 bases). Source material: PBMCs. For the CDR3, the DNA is TGTGCCAGCAGCTCGAGGGGGTCGTTGGGAACAGGTGAAGCTTTCTTT. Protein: CASSSRGSLGTGEAFF.